This T cell receptor (beta chain) originates from a study of T cell repertoires in cytomegalovirus infection. Regarding the study as a whole: The ex vivo response was dominated by HLA-C-restricted CMV-specific TCR beta clonotypes.

One entry per CDR3 protein results from TCRdb running MiXCR on the reads. The sample consists of 150,000 to 200,000 distinct CDR3 sequences, roughly a fifth of them appearing once. There are a few counts of this clonotype. What it binds is unknown. V gave up 1 base and J gave up 3 bases, with 9 bases separating them. The germline V gene has CDR1 SGHAT and CDR2 FQNNGV. The CDR3 has 15 residues. Material: PBMCs. The chain combines TRBV11-2 with TRBJ2-2, with D unresolved. The origin of this receptor is a human donor in good health (CMV status not recorded). Some clones in this sample may be carry-over from other donors' samples. The CDR3: CASSLVRGDTGELFF. In DNA form, the CDR3 reads TGTGCCAGCAGCTTAGTTCGTGGGGACACCGGGGAGCTGTTTTTT.